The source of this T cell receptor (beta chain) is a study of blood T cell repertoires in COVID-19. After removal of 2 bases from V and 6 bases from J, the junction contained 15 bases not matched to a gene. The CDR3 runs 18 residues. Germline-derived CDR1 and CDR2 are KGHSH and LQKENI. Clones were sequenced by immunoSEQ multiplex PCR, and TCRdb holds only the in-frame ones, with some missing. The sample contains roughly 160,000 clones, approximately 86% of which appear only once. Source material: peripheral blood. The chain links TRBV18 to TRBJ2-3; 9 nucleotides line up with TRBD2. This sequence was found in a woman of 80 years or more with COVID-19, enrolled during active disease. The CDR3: CASSPSYQTSGVGDTQYF. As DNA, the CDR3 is TGTGCCAGCTCACCAAGCTATCAGACTAGCGGCGTCGGGGATACGCAGTATTTT.